Shown below are 10 T cell receptor beta chains from a single sample sequenced in a study of blood T cell repertoires in COVID-19. TCRdb keeps only in-frame clones here, not all; method: immunoSEQ multiplex PCR. The top ten hold around 3% of the sample, which has 20,000 to 25,000 clones, more than 90% seen once. Sequencing was done on a sample of peripheral blood. These receptors were collected from a woman aged 70-85 years with active COVID-19.

The CDR3 sequence: CASSYFAGANTGELFF. CDR3 nucleotide sequence: TGTGCCAGCAGTTACTTTGCGGGAGCGAACACCGGGGAGCTGTTTTTT. The chain is built from TRBV6-2 or TRBV6-3 and TRBJ2-2; 7 nucleotides line up with TRBD2. With V trimmed by 1 base and J by 0 bases, 2 bases remained unmatched. Germline-derived CDR1 and CDR2 are MNHEY and SVGEGT. The CDR3 is made up of 16 amino acids.

The chain is built from TRBV7-8 and TRBJ2-3, with unresolved D. The CDR3 extends over 12 amino acids. V dropped 5 bases and J dropped 6 bases, with 9 bases sitting between them. Looked up from germline, CDR1 is SGHVS and CDR2 is FQNEAQ. The CDR3 region has the DNA TGTGCCAGCAGCCCCAACCGGGATACGCAGTATTTT. Its translation: CASSPNRDTQYF.

The V gene is TRBV13, the J gene TRBJ2-4; 7 positions match TRBD1. The CDR3 has 13 residues. V lost 6 bases and J lost 6; bases outside the gene matches: 5. Germline V gives CDR1 PRHDT, CDR2 FYEKMQ (reference sequence). CDR3: CASSDRVINIQYF. CDR3 nucleotide sequence: TGTGCCAGCAGTGACAGGGTGATAAACATTCAGTACTTC.

CDR3 DNA sequence: TGTGCCAGCAGGTCGTACCAAGAGACCCAGTACTTC. Translation: CASRSYQETQYF. The gene calls are TRBV27 and TRBJ2-5; D not resolved. CDR3 length: 12 residues. The ends were cut back, 6 bases at V and 0 bases at J, with 5 bases in the middle. Germline CDR1 is MNHEY and CDR2 is SMNVEV (reference sequence).

The chain links TRBV7-6 to TRBJ2-7, with TRBD1 as a possible D gene (6 bases). The CDR3 is made up of 14 amino acids. Germline V gene sequence: CDR1 SGHVS, CDR2 FNYEAQ. Trimming pared 2 bases from V and 6 bases from J, leaving 14 bases between. In nucleotides, the CDR3 is TGTGCCAGCAGCTTAATGTGGCAGGACAGCGAGCAGTACTTC. The encoded protein is CASSLMWQDSEQYF.

This clone was recorded a few times. The chain couples TRBV2 to TRBJ2-1, with 8 bases lining up with TRBD2. V lost 6 bases and J lost 4; bases outside the gene matches: 11. CDR1 and CDR2 (germline): SNHLY, FYNNEI. This CDR3 region has 16 residues. The DNA for the CDR3 is TGTGCCAGCAGCTGGTTCACTAGCGGCCCGTACAATGAGCAGTTCTTC. It yields the protein CASSWFTSGPYNEQFF.

V usage is TRBV6-4 and J usage is TRBJ2-4, with 10 nucleotides matching TRBD1. Germline trimming cut 4 bases from V and 7 bases from J; bases unmatched to any gene: 1. CDR3 length equals 13 residues. Germline lookup yields CDR1 MRHNA and CDR2 SNTAGT. The CDR3 DNA reads as TGTGCCAGCAGTGCGGACAGGGGGAACATTCAGTACTTC. This gives the protein CASSADRGNIQYF.

This sequence joins TRBV3-1 (or the pseudogene TRBV3-2) and TRBJ2-2; 10 nucleotides line up with TRBD2. Trimming at V came to 3 bases and at J to 4 bases, leaving 8 bases not matched to a gene. Germline V lookup: CDR1 LGHDT, CDR2 YNNKEL (reference sequence). This CDR3 region has 17 residues. DNA of the CDR3: TGTGCCAGCAGCCAGGGGATGCGACTAGCGGGCACCGGGGAGCTGTTTTTT. This translates into CASSQGMRLAGTGELFF.

The J gene is TRBJ1-4, the V gene TRBV29-1; 9 bases are a match to TRBD1. Germline CDR1 is SQVTM and CDR2 is ANQGSEA. The ends lost 4 bases at V and 7 bases at J; junction bases unmatched: 7. The CDR3 is 14 residues long. The chain's CDR3 is CSVARGQGREKLFF. DNA of the CDR3: TGCAGCGTTGCCCGGGGACAGGGACGTGAAAAACTGTTTTTT.

This clone occurred once. V gene TRBV9 combines with J gene TRBJ1-5; TRBD1 might be the D (5 bases). The V end was cut by 4 bases, the J end by 2 bases, with 13 bases between. CDR3 length: 15 amino acids. Germline V CDR1 and CDR2: SGDLS, YYNGEE. CDR3 DNA: TGTGCCAGCAGCCCCCGGCCGGGGGGCAATCAGCCCCAGCATTTT. This codes for CASSPRPGGNQPQHF.